The clone carrying this TCR beta chain has ten or more counts. Its antigen is still unknown. V lost 0 bases to trimming and J lost 2 bases, with 8 bases between them. Per the germline V gene, CDR1 is SGHDT and CDR2 is YYEEEE. The CDR3 consists of 14 residues. This entry belongs to a study of naive and memory T cell subsets. The beta constant-region primer was an equimolar mix of two oligonucleotides covering TRBC1 and TRBC2. TCRdb reanalysed the UMI-ligation and nested PCR reads using MiXCR and keeps one entry per CDR3 protein. The table records around 5,000 distinct CDR3 sequences, over 6.5% of them present only once. Four subsets defined by CD45RA and CD27 were sorted after CD3, CD4, CD8 and live/dead staining. Effector memory cells were sorted as CD45RA-CD27-, EMRA cells as CD45RA+CD27-. The study, taken as a whole, reports: Naive and memory repertoire findings lacked a ground truth for validation. Clonotypes are single alpha or beta chains, not paired receptors.

This rearrangement joins TRBV5-6 to TRBJ2-5; perhaps TRBD1 as D (5 bases). Sequencing was performed on effector memory CD8+ T cells from blood. Noted subset: effector memory, CD45RA- CD27-. This receptor was taken from a human donor in good health. The DNA of the CDR3 is TGTGCCAGCAGCTTGGACAGGTATCAAGAGACCCAGTACTTC. Its protein is CASSLDRYQETQYF.